These T cell receptor beta chains were read from a single sample in a study of blood T cell repertoires in COVID-19. Some clones are missing from TCRdb's copy, which holds only in-frame ones; the method was immunoSEQ multiplex PCR. The repertoire holds approximately 270,000 clones, roughly nine tenths seen once, with 2% to 2.5% in the top ten. Sample: peripheral blood. These TCRs come from a man aged 50 or older with acute or convalescent COVID-19. Each CDR3 is given with its conserved first and last residue. Fields, in order: CDR3 protein, V gene, J gene.

CDR3: CASSLTGESFEQYF
V: TRBV27
J: TRBJ2-7

CDR3: CASSLGWGDRRFQETQYF
V: TRBV7-9
J: TRBJ2-5

CDR3: CAISEGGEGGYTF
V: TRBV10-3
J: TRBJ1-2

CDR3: CASSLGRGILNTEAFF
V: TRBV13
J: TRBJ1-1

CDR3: CASSFRNEQYF
V: TRBV28
J: TRBJ2-7

CDR3: CASKLGGYNEQFF
V: TRBV10-2
J: TRBJ2-1

CDR3: CASSLSAGGFEKLFF
V: TRBV5-1
J: TRBJ1-4

CDR3: CASAPSGGSQDTQYF
V: TRBV19
J: TRBJ2-3

CDR3: CASSPPLRGDNEQFF
V: TRBV18
J: TRBJ2-1

CDR3: CASSPGGLISTDTQYF
V: TRBV18
J: TRBJ2-3

CDR3: CASSQDGQSYGYTF
V: TRBV4-2
J: TRBJ1-2

CDR3: CSARGGGNQPQHF
V: TRBV29-1
J: TRBJ1-5

CDR3: CASTRDSNNSPLHF
V: TRBV5-5
J: TRBJ1-6

CDR3: CASSPTTGGLYGYTF
V: TRBV3-1/TRBV3-2
J: TRBJ1-2

CDR3: CASSTSDRGRNIQYF
V: TRBV5-6
J: TRBJ2-4

CDR3: CASARRFGYTF
V: TRBV30
J: TRBJ1-2

CDR3: CASSPPRTGDYEQYF
V: TRBV7-9
J: TRBJ2-7

CDR3: CASSQFLTSEQFF
V: TRBV4-1
J: TRBJ2-1

CDR3: CASNSGTRLSGANVLTF
V: TRBV19
J: TRBJ2-6

CDR3: CASSLGQTPGSGNTIYF
V: TRBV7-3
J: TRBJ1-3

CDR3: CASQNWTSEETQYF
V: TRBV11-2
J: TRBJ2-5

CDR3: CASSSPYEQYF
V: TRBV6-5
J: TRBJ2-7

CDR3: CASSLEATGTYEQYF
V: TRBV5-5
J: TRBJ2-7

CDR3: CASGPLAGAGDTQYF
V: TRBV9
J: TRBJ2-3

CDR3: CASSGTGTRGETQYF
V: TRBV5-1
J: TRBJ2-5

CDR3: CASTGQPYGYTF
V: TRBV25-1
J: TRBJ1-2

CDR3: CAWSPTAGGNTIYF
V: TRBV30
J: TRBJ1-3

CDR3: CASSRGGQGIGETQYF
V: TRBV3-1/TRBV3-2
J: TRBJ2-5

CDR3: CASSPAWTSGTDTQYF
V: TRBV10-1
J: TRBJ2-3

CDR3: CASSQTGNSPLHF
V: TRBV12-3/TRBV12-4
J: TRBJ1-6

CDR3: CASSFLETQYF
V: TRBV3-1/TRBV3-2
J: TRBJ2-5

CDR3: CASSSFADRGNEQYF
V: TRBV11-2
J: TRBJ2-7

CDR3: CASGLVQARSSYEQYF
V: TRBV12-5
J: TRBJ2-7

CDR3: CASSRGDSAEAFF
V: TRBV6-5
J: TRBJ1-1

CDR3: CASSQDRFDTQYF
V: TRBV3-1/TRBV3-2
J: TRBJ2-3

CDR3: CASSRFSGLAGGQETQYF
V: TRBV4-1
J: TRBJ2-5

CDR3: CASSPTGGEDQPQHF
V: TRBV19
J: TRBJ1-5

CDR3: CASSLGVYEQFF
V: TRBV7-9
J: TRBJ2-1

CDR3: CASSENVGTGRQFF
V: TRBV19
J: TRBJ2-1

CDR3: CASTLDSLNTEAFF
V: TRBV7-9
J: TRBJ1-1

CDR3: CASSYPRGGYNSPLHF
V: TRBV6-2/TRBV6-3
J: TRBJ1-6

CDR3: CASSLGADIGYGYTF
V: TRBV5-4
J: TRBJ1-2

CDR3: CASSSPEGSVGAFF
V: TRBV11-2
J: TRBJ1-1

CDR3: CSVTRGAYNEQFF
V: TRBV29-1
J: TRBJ2-1

CDR3: CASSHPPGAGNTIYF
V: TRBV4-1
J: TRBJ1-3

CDR3: CASSVASGAGEQYF
V: TRBV9
J: TRBJ2-7

CDR3: CASSLAGGAEYGYTF
V: TRBV5-1
J: TRBJ1-2

CDR3: CASNHYGGNTEAFF
V: TRBV5-4
J: TRBJ1-1

CDR3: CASSLERQLTEAFF
V: TRBV5-6
J: TRBJ1-1

CDR3: CASKDRGSTEAFF
V: TRBV19
J: TRBJ1-1

CDR3: CATSPSGGTHRTDTQYF
V: TRBV7-6
J: TRBJ2-3

CDR3: CASSLQGGLDQPQHF
V: TRBV7-9
J: TRBJ1-5

CDR3: CACKPDTEAFF
V: TRBV30
J: TRBJ1-1

CDR3: CASSLVLYNEQFF
V: TRBV12-3/TRBV12-4
J: TRBJ2-1

CDR3: CASIADSNQPQHF
V: TRBV10-1
J: TRBJ1-5